Each of the 2 T cell receptor beta chains below was sequenced from the same sample in a study of blood T cell repertoires in COVID-19. Some clones are missing from TCRdb's copy, which holds only in-frame ones; the method was immunoSEQ multiplex PCR. The table has 150,000 or so clones, 75% to 90% seen once; the top ten hold roughly 15%. Sequencing was performed on peripheral blood. These receptors came from a woman aged 40-49 years with acute or convalescent COVID-19.

The chain links TRBV19 to TRBJ1-1, with 10 bases lining up with TRBD1. The germline gives CDR1 LNHDA, CDR2 SQIVND (reference sequence). The V segment lost 3 bases and the J segment 0 bases; nucleotides outside the gene matches: 4. The CDR3 sequence is 16 residues long. The CDR3 bases are TGTGCCAGTAGTATCCGGGACAGGGGAATGAACACTGAAGCTTTCTTT. Translating gives CASSIRDRGMNTEAFF. The whole variable domain, filled in from reference TRBV19 and TRBJ1-1, reads DGGITQSPKYLFRKEGQNVTLSCEQNLNHDAMYWYRQDPGQGLRLIYYSQIVNDFQKGDIAEGYSVSREKKESFPLTVTSAQKNPTAFYLCASSIRDRGMNTEAFFGQGTRLTVV.

The chain carries TRBV9 and TRBJ2-3; TRBD2 might be the D (5 bases). This CDR3 is 15 amino acids long. Per germline, CDR1 SGDLS and CDR2 YYNGEE. The V and J ends lost 0 bases and 5 bases respectively, with 13 bases between them. This chain's CDR3 is CASSVAGVAKDTQYF. The CDR3 DNA reads as TGTGCCAGCAGCGTAGCTGGAGTAGCGAAAGATACGCAGTATTTT.